The clone carrying this TCR beta chain was detected only a few times. What it binds is not known. TCRdb fed the 5' RACE reads into MiXCR, producing one record per CDR3 protein. The sample includes over 60,000 distinct CDR3 sequences, approximately 15% of them seen just once. The sample belongs to a study of T-cell memory formation after mild COVID-19. Findings and caveats of the study: Most CD4+ clones that shrank were in CM and EM, while CD8+ ones turned up in EMRA.

The CDR3 has 14 amino acids. This sequence joins TRBV21-1 and TRBJ2-2. TRBV21-1 is a recognized pseudogene. Sequencing was performed on PBMCs or a T cell subset sorted from them (not recorded which). The origin of this receptor is an adult woman who had mild COVID-19 (a few samples of this study predate the infection). Cell type and time point are not known. The CDR3 loop reads CASSKEPHTGELFF. The CDR3 nucleotides are TGTGCCAGCAGCAAAGAACCACACACCGGGGAGCTGTTTTTT.